Below are 19 T cell receptor beta chains sequenced from a single sample in a study of a mutant IDH1 vaccine in newly diagnosed glioma. The time point: week 23, last vaccination. What each vaccine dose contained was 300 ug of mutant IDH1 20-mer peptide, accompanied by topical imiquimod. Here immunoSEQ multiplex PCR was the method, and the copy in TCRdb shows in-frame clones only, minus some. The table records about 67,000 clones, approximately 87% of them present only once. The antigens for these receptors are not known. The material sequenced was PBMCs, taken from a glioma patient whose treatment included an IDH1 peptide vaccine. Receptors originate from a man aged 18 to 29 with glioma.

As to this clone: One junction end disagrees with the germline gene, perhaps due to a read error. The chain is built from TRBV5-1 and TRBJ1-1, with 8 positions matching TRBD1. CDR3 size: 14 residues. Germline CDR1 is SGHRS and CDR2 is YFSETQ. Here the CDR3 DNA reads TGCGCCAGCCGCTTACGACAGGGGCCAAGGGAAGCTTTCTTT. Residues: CASRLRQGPREAFF.

The chain carries TRBV5-1 and TRBJ2-1; no definite D call. V was pared by 1 base and J by 8 bases, with 16 bases between. There are 15 residues in the CDR3. Germline CDR1 reads SGHRS; CDR2 reads YFSETQ. CDR3 bases: TGCGCCAGCAGCTTGAACAATGGGGAAGAGGATGAGCAGTTCTTC. It is translated as CASSLNNGEEDEQFF.

This chain links TRBV6-4 with TRBJ2-3; 10 positions agree with TRBD2. The V and J ends lost 6 bases and 3 bases, in that order; junction bases with no gene match: 6. Germline V gene lookup returns CDR1 MRHNA and CDR2 SNTAGT. This CDR3 contains 15 residues. In DNA form, the CDR3 reads TGTGCCAGCAGCATAACTAGCGGGGAGACAGATACGCAGTATTTT. It translates to CASSITSGETDTQYF.

CDR3 in amino acids: CASSVGGGPQNTEAFF. In DNA, the CDR3 is TGTGCCAGCAGCGTAGGAGGGGGCCCCCAGAACACTGAAGCTTTCTTT. J is TRBJ1-1 and V is TRBV9; 7 positions match TRBD1. This CDR3 is 16 amino acids long. The junction had 6 bases not matched to a gene; V was cut back by 0 bases and J by 1 base. Per germline, CDR1 SGDLS and CDR2 YYNGEE.

This sequence joins TRBV27 and TRBJ1-1; a weak D match, TRBD1 (5 bases). The V end was cut by 5 bases, the J end by 0 bases, with 10 bases between. This CDR3 comprises 14 residues. CDR1 MNHEY and CDR2 SMNVEV come from the germline V gene (reference sequence). The CDR3 coding sequence is TGTGCCAGCAGTCGTCGGGGGATGAACACTGAAGCTTTCTTT. This gives the protein CASSRRGMNTEAFF.

This rearrangement joins TRBV5-6 to TRBJ2-5; D is unclear. In germline, CDR1 is SGHDT, CDR2 YYEEEE. The CDR3 consists of 17 residues. Deletions cut 0 bases from V and 3 bases from J, with 18 bases between. CDR3 in DNA: TGTGCCAGCAGCTTGGTCCGGTCGCGCATGAAGAAAGAGACCCAGTACTTC. It translates to CASSLVRSRMKKETQYF.

This sequence joins TRBV4-3 and TRBJ2-7; D remains ambiguous. The CDR3 contains 15 residues. V shed 3 bases and J shed 5 bases, with 17 bases lying between them. CDR1 LGHNA and CDR2 YSLEER come from the germline V gene. The CDR3 protein is CASSHFNRNPHEQYF. CDR3 DNA: TGCGCCAGCAGCCATTTTAACCGAAACCCCCACGAGCAGTACTTC.

The V and J genes are TRBV10-3 and TRBJ2-7; D unresolved. Germline lookup yields CDR1 ENHRY and CDR2 SYGVKD. The CDR3 length is 11 residues. Trimming removed 3 bases at V and 3 bases at J, with 3 bases between. The CDR3 protein is CAISEGYEQYF. The CDR3 DNA reads as TGTGCCATCAGTGAAGGCTACGAGCAGTACTTC.

The chain has TRBV19 and TRBJ1-5; D possibly corresponds to TRBD1 (5 bases). V lost 8 bases and J lost 3, with 11 bases in between. CDR1 and CDR2 from the germline V gene are LNHDA and SQIVND (reference sequence). The CDR3 has 13 residues. This chain's CDR3 is CASRRGYNQPQHF. DNA of the CDR3: TGTGCCAGTCGGAGGGGTTACAATCAGCCCCAGCATTTT.

The V call is TRBV7-2, the J call TRBJ1-2; 7 bases map to TRBD1. The V and J ends lost 4 bases and 7 bases, in that order; junction bases with no gene match: 15. The CDR3 contains 16 residues. Germline lookup yields CDR1 SGHTA and CDR2 FQGNSA. CDR3 in amino acids: CASSYAGPQGVGGYTF. The CDR3 DNA follows: TGTGCCAGCAGCTATGCAGGGCCCCAGGGGGTTGGTGGCTACACCTTC.

DNA for the CDR3: TGTGCCTTCGGGCAGGATCGAAAGGAGACCCAGTACTTC. This codes for CAFGQDRKETQYF. The chain is built from TRBV5-4 and TRBJ2-5; D uncertain. Germline loops: CDR1 SGHNT, CDR2 YYREEE (reference sequence). The CDR3 spans 13 residues. V lost 10 bases to trimming and J lost 5 bases, with 18 bases between them.

This clone occurred once. V and J are TRBV19 and TRBJ2-3, with D uncertain. Trimming stripped 5 bases from V and 0 bases from J, with 9 bases between. Per the germline V gene, CDR1 is LNHDA and CDR2 is SQIVND (reference sequence). This CDR3 spans 14 amino acids. As DNA, the CDR3 is TGTGCCAGTAGTGTCCGTGGTAGCACAGATACGCAGTATTTT. Its translation is CASSVRGSTDTQYF.

The chain is built from TRBV5-1 and TRBJ1-2; 8 nucleotides agree with TRBD1. Trimming at V came to 4 bases and at J to 6 bases, leaving 11 bases not matched to a gene. The germline V gene encodes CDR1 SGHRS and CDR2 YFSETQ. The CDR3 runs 15 residues. CDR3: CASSLGLWTGNGYTF. In DNA, the CDR3 is TGCGCCAGCAGCCTTGGGTTGTGGACAGGGAATGGCTACACCTTC.

This CDR3 reads CASSVGSGPSSGNTIYF. The DNA for the CDR3 is TGTGCCAGCAGCGTAGGATCGGGACCGAGCTCTGGAAACACCATATATTTT. V and J are TRBV9 and TRBJ1-3, with D maybe TRBD1 (5 bases). The CDR3 runs 17 residues. Germline CDR1 reads SGDLS; CDR2 reads YYNGEE. The V end was cut by 0 bases, the J end by 0 bases, with 13 bases between.

The chain has TRBV5-6 and TRBJ2-7, with a tentative D call TRBD2 (5 bases). The CDR3 has 14 amino acids. The V end lost 4 bases, the J end lost 2 bases, and 13 bases lay between the germline ends. The germline V gene encodes CDR1 SGHDT and CDR2 YYEEEE. CDR3 region: CASSAQLLAYEQYF. The CDR3 DNA follows: TGTGCCAGCAGCGCGCAACTACTAGCCTACGAGCAGTACTTC.

The V and J genes are TRBV7-2 and TRBJ1-6; TRBD1 aligns across 7 bases. CDR1 and CDR2 (germline): SGHTA, FQGNSA. This CDR3 comprises 14 residues. Unmatched junction bases numbered 3, after V lost 7 bases and J lost 3 bases. The CDR3 DNA is TGTGCCAGCACAAGGACAGGCTATAATTCACCCCTCCACTTT. Translated, it gives CASTRTGYNSPLHF.

The chain carries TRBV4-2 and TRBJ1-6, with D uncertain. The germline V gene encodes CDR1 LGHNA and CDR2 YNFKEQ. Trimming pared 4 bases from V and 10 bases from J, leaving 11 bases between. The CDR3 sequence is 13 residues long. The CDR3 DNA sequence: TGTGCCAGCAGCCCGCGCGGTGAATCACCCCTCCACTTT. It codes for CASSPRGESPLHF.

This clone has a single count. CDR3 region: CASSLDAGHNQPQHF. CDR3 DNA: TGTGCCAGCAGCTTAGACGCGGGGCACAATCAGCCCCAGCATTTT. V gene TRBV7-6 combines with J gene TRBJ1-5, with D perhaps TRBD1 (5 bases). Germline V CDR1 and CDR2: SGHVS, FNYEAQ. The length of the CDR3 is 15 residues. V gave up 1 base and J gave up 3 bases, with 10 bases separating them.

The rearrangement joins TRBV4-3 to TRBJ2-5, with no clear D. The CDR3 length is 13 residues. Per germline, CDR1 LGHNA and CDR2 YSLEER. Trimming removed 2 bases from V and 5 bases from J, with 9 bases in between. In nucleotides, the CDR3 is TGCGCCAGCAGCCAAAGTAGGGCCGAGACCCAGTACTTC. Amino acids: CASSQSRAETQYF.